Described below is a single T cell receptor beta chain sequence and its context. Germline CDR1 and CDR2: LNHDA and SQIVND (reference sequence). This CDR3 region has 16 residues. Trimming removed 7 bases from V and 3 bases from J, with 19 bases in between. This record comes from a study of blood T cell repertoires in COVID-19. Overall study: Donors in the United States, Italy and Spain gave samples during acute or convalescent COVID-19. T cells, B-cell-depleted T cells, or PBMCs provided the cDNA or gDNA that served as material.

Source study methods: Quantification of nucleated cells was approximated via reference gene primer amplification. Method: immunoSEQ multiplex PCR; TCRdb's copy keeps in-frame clones and lacks some. That table supplies the V and J calls and clone size; D and trimming were determined from the DNA. The table includes over 200,000 clones, 81% detected once. The TCR was taken from a woman aged 80 or older with acute or convalescent COVID-19. The sequencing input was peripheral blood. The V gene is TRBV19, the J gene TRBJ1-3; a possible D gene is TRBD1 (6 bases). As DNA, the CDR3 is TGTGCCAGTATCAAGTCCACAGGGAGTATTGGAAACACCATATATTTT. This sequence encodes CASIKSTGSIGNTIYF.